The rows below give T cell receptor beta chains drawn from one sample of a study of blood T cell repertoires in COVID-19. The assay was immunoSEQ multiplex PCR, and TCRdb's table has in-frame clones only and misses some. The repertoire holds 30,000 to 35,000 clones, more than 75% seen once, with around 41% in the top ten. Sequenced sample: peripheral blood. These receptors were taken from a man at least 80 years old with active or convalescent COVID-19. Each CDR3 is given with its conserved first and last residue. The D gene is left open where the match is weak. Clone size is shown for a subset of rows, as once, few, many or a class of expanded clone.

length	V	D	size	J	DNA	CDR3
14	TRBV6-5	TRBD1	NA	TRBJ1-1	TGTGCCAGCAGTCCTATGACAGGGAGGACTGAAGCTTTCTTT	CASSPMTGRTEAFF
21	TRBV27	TRBD2	NA	TRBJ2-2	TGTGCCAGCAGTTTAAATCCCCGAGTCGCTAGCGGGAGGTTTACTCCCGGGGAGCTGTTTTTT	CASSLNPRVASGRFTPGELFF
13	TRBV25-1	TRBD1	NA	TRBJ2-1	TGTGCCAGCAGTCCGAGGGGGCCTGGTGAGCAGTTCTTC	CASSPRGPGEQFF
12	TRBV28	TRBD1	once	TRBJ1-1	TGTGCCAGCAGTCCCCAGACAGGGCGGGCTTTCTTT	CASSPQTGRAFF
15	TRBV24-1	TRBD2	NA	TRBJ2-7	TGTGCCACCAGTGACTCCGGGACTAGGTCCTACGAGCAGTACTTC	CATSDSGTRSYEQYF
15	TRBV7-7	NA	NA	TRBJ2-5	TGTGCTAGCAGCCCTGAGGGAGGCCTCCGGGGGACCCAGTACTTC	CASSPEGGLRGTQYF
15	TRBV24-1	NA	NA	TRBJ2-7	TGTGCCACCAGTGCATCTGTCGACAAATCTGGCGAGCAGTACTTC	CATSASVDKSGEQYF
16	TRBV4-1	NA	NA	TRBJ2-5	TGCGCCAGCAGTCCCCTCGTGGCGGGGCCACAAGAGACCCAGTACTTC	CASSPLVAGPQETQYF
14	TRBV12-2	NA	NA	TRBJ1-5	TGTGCAACCATCCAGGGGGTAAGCAATCAGCCCCAGCATTTT	CATIQGVSNQPQHF
16	TRBV10-3	NA	NA	TRBJ2-7	TGTGCCATCAGTGAGTCTAACCTACAGTACTCCTACGAGCAGTACTTC	CAISESNLQYSYEQYF
16	TRBV5-6	TRBD2	NA	TRBJ2-3	TGTGCCAGCAGGGGACTAGCGGGAGTCGGAACAGATACGCAGTATTTT	CASRGLAGVGTDTQYF
15	TRBV7-8	TRBD1	few	TRBJ2-7	TGTGCCAGCAGCTTAGAACGCGGGACAGGGTACGAGCAGTACTTC	CASSLERGTGYEQYF
13	TRBV27	NA	NA	TRBJ2-7	TGTGCCAGCAGACATGGACATCTCTACGAGCAGTACTTC	CASRHGHLYEQYF